These T cell receptor beta chains were read from a single sample in a study of T cell repertoires in cytomegalovirus infection. TCRdb recomputed calls from the reads with MiXCR, one row per CDR3 protein. Of 100,000 to 150,000 distinct CDR3 sequences in the sample, more than 7% were seen once. The specimen was PBMCs. The receptor source for this set is a human donor in good health (CMV status not recorded). Some clones in this sample may be carry-over from other donors' samples. The CDR3 runs from the conserved cysteine through the conserved F or W. The D gene is left open where the match is weak. Clone sizes are given selectively: once, few, many, or a class where the clone is expanded.

cdr3_nt cdr3_aa d_call j_call clone_size v_call
TGCAGCGTTGTGCAGGCTCAAGAGACCCAGTACTTC CSVVQAQETQYF - TRBJ2-5 - TRBV29-1
TGTGCCAGCACTCGCGGACAGGGGGCTACTGAAGCTTTCTTT CASTRGQGATEAFF TRBD1 TRBJ1-1 many TRBV12-3/TRBV12-4
TGCGCCAGCAGCCCCGGGGGACAGGGGACTTCGTTCTCTGGGGCCAACGTCCTGACTTTC CASSPGGQGTSFSGANVLTF TRBD1 TRBJ2-6 many TRBV4-1
TGTGCCAGCAGCGAAGGGAGTCCGCAGTTCTTC CASSEGSPQFF - TRBJ2-1 few TRBV25-1
TGCGCCAGCAGCCAAAAAGGGGCCCAGGGCCCATTCTCTGGGGCCAACGTCCTGACTTTC CASSQKGAQGPFSGANVLTF - TRBJ2-6 many TRBV4-1
TGCAGTGCTAGAGATAAAGGACAGGAGATCTATGGCTACACCTTC CSARDKGQEIYGYTF TRBD1 TRBJ1-2 few TRBV20-1
TGCAGCGTTGCACCAGACAGGAACTCCTACGAGCAGTACTTC CSVAPDRNSYEQYF - TRBJ2-7 - TRBV29-1
TGTGCCAGCAGTTACGCGCAGACAGGGAACCCCTACGAGCAGTACTTC CASSYAQTGNPYEQYF TRBD1 TRBJ2-7 few TRBV6-5
TGTGCCAGCAGCCAAGATATAGGGACGATGAGGAACACTGAAGCTTTCTTT CASSQDIGTMRNTEAFF - TRBJ1-1 many TRBV4-2
TGCAGCGTTGAAGACAACCAAGAGACCCAGTACTTC CSVEDNQETQYF - TRBJ2-5 - TRBV29-1
TGCGCCAGCAGCTCGGGACAGGGGAAAGAGACCCAGTACTTC CASSSGQGKETQYF TRBD1 TRBJ2-5 many TRBV5-1
TGTGCCTGGAGTCCCGGGACTAGTGGTCGCTACGAGCAGTACTTC CAWSPGTSGRYEQYF TRBD2 TRBJ2-7 many TRBV30
TGTGCCAGCAGCTTCTGGACAGGGACGAACACCGGGGAGCTGTTTTTT CASSFWTGTNTGELFF TRBD1 TRBJ2-2 many TRBV5-4
TGTGCCAGCAGGATACTGACTAGCGGGGGGGCGGAGACCCAGTACTTC CASRILTSGGAETQYF TRBD2 TRBJ2-5 - TRBV27
TGTGCCAGCAGGATTGGACTAGCGGTCTACAATGAGCAGTTCTTC CASRIGLAVYNEQFF TRBD2 TRBJ2-1 - TRBV27
TGTGCCAGCTCCGGGACATTTGCCTACGAGCAGTACTTC CASSGTFAYEQYF - TRBJ2-7 many TRBV6-2/TRBV6-3
TGTGCCAGTGGAAGCGGGGAGAGCGATCAGCCCCAGCATTTT CASGSGESDQPQHF - TRBJ1-5 - TRBV19
TGTGCCAGCAGACTGGACAGACAAGCCTCCGAGCAGTACTTC CASRLDRQASEQYF - TRBJ2-7 - TRBV11-2